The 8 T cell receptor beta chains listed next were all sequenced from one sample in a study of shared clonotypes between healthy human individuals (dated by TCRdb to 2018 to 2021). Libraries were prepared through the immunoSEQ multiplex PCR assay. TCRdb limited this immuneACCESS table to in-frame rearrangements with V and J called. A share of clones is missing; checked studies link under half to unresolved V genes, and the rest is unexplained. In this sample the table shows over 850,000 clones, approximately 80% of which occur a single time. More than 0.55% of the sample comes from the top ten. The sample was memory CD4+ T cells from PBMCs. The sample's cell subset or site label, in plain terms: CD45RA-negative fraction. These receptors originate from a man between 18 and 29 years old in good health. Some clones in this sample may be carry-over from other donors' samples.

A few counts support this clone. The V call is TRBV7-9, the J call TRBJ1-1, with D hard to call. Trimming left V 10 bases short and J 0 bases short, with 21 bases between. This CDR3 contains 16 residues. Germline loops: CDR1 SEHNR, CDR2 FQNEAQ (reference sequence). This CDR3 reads CATPGIRSSMNTEAFF. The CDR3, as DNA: TGTGCCACCCCGGGGATTCGCAGCTCAATGAACACTGAAGCTTTCTTT.

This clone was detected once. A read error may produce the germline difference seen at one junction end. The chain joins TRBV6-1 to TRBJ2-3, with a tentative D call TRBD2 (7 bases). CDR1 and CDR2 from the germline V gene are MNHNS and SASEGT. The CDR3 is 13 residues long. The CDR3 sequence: CASSEAAQRGGGF. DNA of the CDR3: TGTGCCAGCAGTGAAGCCGCCCAGCGGGGAGGGGGTTTT.

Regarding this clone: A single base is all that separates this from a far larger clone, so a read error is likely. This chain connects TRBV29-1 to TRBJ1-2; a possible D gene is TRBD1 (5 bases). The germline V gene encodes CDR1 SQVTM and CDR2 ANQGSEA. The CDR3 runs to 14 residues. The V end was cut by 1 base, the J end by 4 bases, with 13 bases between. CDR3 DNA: TGCAGCGTTGAAGGTGGGGACCGGGGCTATGGCTACACCTTC. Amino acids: CSVEGGDRGYGYTF.

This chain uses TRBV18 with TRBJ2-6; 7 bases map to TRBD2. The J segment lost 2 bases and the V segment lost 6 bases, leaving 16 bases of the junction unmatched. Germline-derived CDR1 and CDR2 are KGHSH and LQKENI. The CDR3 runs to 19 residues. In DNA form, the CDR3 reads TGTGCCAGCTCCCCGCTCGGTGGGAGGGAGAATACTGGGGCCAACGTCCTGACTTTC. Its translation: CASSPLGGRENTGANVLTF.

The CDR3 here is CASSPYPGPNQPQHF. For the CDR3, the DNA is TGTGCCAGCAGCCCTTACCCGGGCCCCAATCAGCCCCAGCATTTT. The chain recombines TRBV7-2 with TRBJ1-5; D unclear. CDR1 is SGHTA and CDR2 is FQGNSA in the germline V gene. V lost 5 bases, J lost 3 bases, and 14 bases lay in between. The length of the CDR3 is 15 residues. Full variable domain (outside the CDR3, taken from reference TRBV7-2 and TRBJ1-5): GAGVSQSPSNKVTEKGKDVELRCDPISGHTALYWYRQSLGQGLEFLIYFQGNSAPDKSGLPSDRFSAERTGGSVSTLTIQRTQQEDSAVYLCASSPYPGPNQPQHFGDGTRLSIL.

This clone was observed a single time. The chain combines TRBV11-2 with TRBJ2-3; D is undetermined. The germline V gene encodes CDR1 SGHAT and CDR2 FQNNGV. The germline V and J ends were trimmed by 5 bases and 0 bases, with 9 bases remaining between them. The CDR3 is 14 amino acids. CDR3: CASSPSESTDTQYF. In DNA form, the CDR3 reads TGTGCCAGCAGCCCCAGCGAGAGCACAGATACGCAGTATTTT.

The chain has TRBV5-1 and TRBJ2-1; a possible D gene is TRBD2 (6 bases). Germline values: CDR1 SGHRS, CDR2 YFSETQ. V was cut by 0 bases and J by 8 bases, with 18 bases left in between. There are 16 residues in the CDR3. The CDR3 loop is CASSLVLGGVPDEQFF. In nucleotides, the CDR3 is TGCGCCAGCAGCTTGGTCCTCGGGGGAGTTCCGGATGAGCAGTTCTTC.

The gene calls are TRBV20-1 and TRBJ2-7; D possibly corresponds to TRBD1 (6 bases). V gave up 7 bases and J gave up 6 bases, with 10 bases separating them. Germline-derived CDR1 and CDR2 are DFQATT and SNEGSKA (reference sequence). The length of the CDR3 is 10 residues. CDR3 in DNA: TGCAGTGAGGGGGTGTGCGAGCAGTACTTC. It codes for CSEGVCEQYF.